The present T cell receptor (beta chain) was sequenced within a study of T cells in Graves' hyperthyroidism and ophthalmopathy. This clonotype appeared a few times. Its matching antigen is unknown. Patients aged 18 to 65 had newly diagnosed hyperthyroidism that had lasted under 2 months. Diagnosis rested on symptoms, serum thyroxine and TRAb, thyroid ultrasound, and orbital computed tomography. The germline gives CDR1 MDHEN, CDR2 SYDVKM. V gave up 11 bases and J gave up 3 bases, with 11 bases separating them. This CDR3 has 12 residues. Researchers took RNA transcripts and amplified the TCR beta CDR3 regions from them. Initially, a first-round RT-PCR of the TCR CDR3 employed the HTBI primer set. From the multiplex PCR reads, TCRdb called clonotypes with MiXCR, one entry per CDR3 protein. This table holds some 500,000 distinct CDR3 sequences, approximately 15% found once. Overall study results and limits: The majority of expanded thyroid clonotypes above 0.001 also appeared in blood. Ophthalmopathy was predicted by the model a median of about 6.5 months ahead of onset.

The source material was blood. V gene TRBV28 combines with J gene TRBJ1-5, with D tentatively TRBD1 (6 bases). The origin of this receptor is a woman younger than 35 with Graves' hyperthyroidism. The CDR3 is CALGQLNQPQHF. The CDR3 region has the DNA TGTGCCTTAGGACAGCTCAATCAGCCCCAGCATTTT.